The 18 T cell receptor beta chains below all came from one sample that was sequenced in a study of metastatic and nonmetastatic thyroid tumors. TCRdb re-called clones via MiXCR from the PCR reads. The table includes roughly 24,000 clones, 21% detected once. No treatment of any kind had been given to any patient before thyroid surgery. The specimen was blood. These receptors all stem from a male donor with papillary thyroid cancer or a benign thyroid nodule (not recorded which). Some clones in this sample may be carry-over from other donors' samples.

This clone was seen at least ten times. The rearrangement links TRBV18 to TRBJ2-5; D might be TRBD1 (6 bases). Per germline, CDR1 KGHSH and CDR2 LQKENI. V was trimmed by 2 bases and J by 2 bases, leaving 21 bases between them. The CDR3 length is 18 residues. This chain's CDR3 is CASSPSTGQQMGQETQYF. The CDR3 nucleotides are TGTGCCAGCTCACCAAGCACAGGACAGCAAATGGGGCAAGAGACCCAGTACTTC.

The chain couples TRBV5-1 to TRBJ1-1; possibly TRBD1 for D (5 bases). Trimming stripped 1 base from V and 7 bases from J, with 8 bases between. The CDR3 runs to 12 residues. Looked up from germline, CDR1 is SGHRS and CDR2 is YFSETQ. CDR3 amino acids: CASSLLGDEAFF. In nucleotides, the CDR3 is TGCGCCAGCAGCTTGTTGGGGGATGAAGCTTTCTTT.

The sample holds a few counts of this clone. This chain links TRBV28 with TRBJ2-7, with D possibly TRBD1 on 6 matching bases. The CDR3 length is 18 residues. Germline V CDR1 and CDR2: MDHEN, SYDVKM. V lost 5 bases to trimming and J lost 7 bases, with 30 bases between them. The CDR3 region is CASSRSLYRVSNLYEQYF. CDR3 nucleotide sequence: TGTGCCAGCAGTCGCTCTCTTTACAGGGTGTCTAACTTATATGAGCAGTACTTC. The entire variable domain, with the rest obtained from reference TRBV28 and TRBJ2-7, is as follows: DVKVTQSSRYLVKRTGEKVFLECVQDMDHENMFWYRQDPGLGLRLIYFSYDVKMKEKGDIPEGYSVSREKKERFSLILESASTNQTSMYLCASSRSLYRVSNLYEQYFGPGTRLTVT.

This clone was observed a single time. The V and J genes are TRBV5-1 and TRBJ1-2; D uncertain. Germline-derived CDR1 and CDR2 are SGHRS and YFSETQ. This CDR3 comprises 14 residues. Trimming left V 0 bases short and J 2 bases short, with 8 bases between. CDR3 nucleotides: TGCGCCAGCAGCTTGGACACCCAAAACTATGGCTACACCTTC. Its protein is CASSLDTQNYGYTF.

The table lists this clone with a count of one. Lacking the conserved final phenylalanine or tryptophan, this CDR3 likely reflects a read error. The limits of the CDR3 on the DNA are not certain, so only TCRdb's listed CDR3 is given. The chain is built from TRBV7-9 and TRBJ2-1; the tabulated D call, TRBD2, remains unverified against the DNA. Germline values: CDR1 SEHNR, CDR2 FQNEAQ (reference sequence). The CDR3 numbers 9 amino acids, ends counted. This chain's CDR3 is CAISLLVTS.

This clone was seen a single time. The chain recombines TRBV7-6 with TRBJ2-1; weak D call: TRBD2 (6 bases). Germline CDR1 and CDR2: SGHVS and FNYEAQ. Trimming removed 1 base at V and 12 bases at J, with 16 bases between. This CDR3 region has 14 residues. CDR3 protein: CASSLDAGMIRQFF. For the CDR3, the DNA is TGTGCCAGCAGCTTAGATGCGGGGATGATCCGGCAGTTCTTC.

This clone appeared many times. The rearrangement uses TRBV12-5 and TRBJ1-4; tentative D call: TRBD1 (6 bases). V was shortened by 2 bases and J by 7 bases, with 20 bases between the two germline ends. In germline, CDR1 is LGHNT, CDR2 FRNRAP. The CDR3 runs to 17 residues. CDR3 sequence (DNA): TGTGCTAGTGGTTTGACAACAGGACAGTGGGGCGGTGAAAAACTGTTTTTT. It codes for CASGLTTGQWGGEKLFF. The whole variable domain, filled in from reference TRBV12-5 and TRBJ1-4, reads DARVTQTPRHKVTEMGQEVTMRCQPILGHNTVFWYRQTMMQGLELLAYFRNRAPLDDSGMPKDRFSAEMPDATLATLKIQPSEPRDSAVYFCASGLTTGQWGGEKLFFGSGTQLSVL.

This clone was recorded a few times. This chain connects TRBV27 to TRBJ1-1; 9 nucleotides line up with TRBD1. This CDR3 contains 17 residues. Germline CDR1 is MNHEY and CDR2 is SMNVEV (reference sequence). The V and J ends lost 2 bases and 5 bases, in that order; junction bases with no gene match: 12. This CDR3 is CASSLRLADRGVTEAFF. The CDR3 nucleotides read TGTGCCAGCAGTTTACGATTGGCCGACAGGGGGGTTACTGAAGCTTTCTTT.

Relative to its sample, this clone is medium-sized. The V call is TRBV18, the J call TRBJ1-2, with unresolved D. Looked up from germline, CDR1 is KGHSH and CDR2 is LQKENI. The CDR3 runs 13 residues. V lost 3 bases and J lost 3, with 8 bases in between. For the CDR3, the DNA is TGTGCCAGCTCACCGGGAGGACACTATGGCTACACCTTC. Translating gives CASSPGGHYGYTF.

This clone was observed at least ten times. This chain uses TRBV7-9 with TRBJ2-7, with TRBD1 as a possible D gene (6 bases). CDR1 SEHNR and CDR2 FQNEAQ come from the germline V gene (reference sequence). Trimming removed 3 bases at V and 4 bases at J, with 16 bases between. The CDR3 length is 15 residues. CDR3: CASSFSTGYMYEQYF. CDR3 DNA sequence: TGTGCCAGCAGCTTTTCCACAGGGTATATGTACGAGCAGTACTTC.

This chain uses TRBV12-3 or TRBV12-4 with TRBJ1-5; maybe TRBD1 (6 bases). CDR3 size: 13 residues. V was cut by 5 bases and J by 7 bases, with 12 bases left in between. CDR3 protein: CASSRQVPQPQHF. CDR3 in DNA: TGTGCCAGCAGTCGACAGGTCCCCCAGCCCCAGCATTTT.

The chain couples TRBV11-2 to TRBJ1-2; TRBD1 might be the D (6 bases). The germline V gene encodes CDR1 SGHAT and CDR2 FQNNGV. With 3 bases removed from V and 6 bases from J, the gap between germline ends came to 20 bases. The length of the CDR3 is 16 residues. DNA for the CDR3: TGTGCCAGCAGCTTGTTGCGGGGGGGCGGATTTAATGGCTACACCTTC. It is translated as CASSLLRGGGFNGYTF.

This clone was counted ten times or more. The V and J genes are TRBV6-1 and TRBJ1-2, with D possibly being TRBD1 (6 bases). The CDR3 is 15 amino acids. The V end was cut by 2 bases, the J end by 5 bases, with 15 bases between. Per germline, CDR1 MNHNS and CDR2 SASEGT. The CDR3 reads CASSERGGVGYGYTF. The CDR3 DNA follows: TGTGCCAGCAGTGAAAGGGGGGGAGTGGGGTATGGCTACACCTTC.

This clone was picked up many times. The sample carries other DNA sequences with the same CDR3. The chain recombines TRBV19 with TRBJ2-4, with TRBD2 matching over 11 bases. Germline-derived CDR1 and CDR2 are LNHDA and SQIVND (reference sequence). The CDR3 runs to 17 residues. V lost 5 bases, J lost 6 bases, and 12 bases stayed unmatched. CDR3 DNA: TGTGCCAGTAGTTTACTGACTAGCGGGGCTTATGCAAACATTCAGTACTTC. It specifies CASSLLTSGAYANIQYF.

Worth noting for this clone: An end of the junction differs from the germline gene, which may be a read error. V and J are TRBV7-2 and TRBJ2-7; D is ambiguous. The CDR3 runs to 15 residues. Per germline, CDR1 SGHTA and CDR2 FQGNSA. The CDR3 spells CASSCRDMYVYDQYF. The CDR3 DNA is TGTGCCAGCAGCTGCCGCGACATGTATGTGTACGATCAGTACTTC.

This clone was observed at least ten times. V is TRBV9 and J is TRBJ1-1, with D perhaps matching TRBD1 (6 bases). This CDR3 is 14 amino acids long. V was cut by 7 bases and J by 4 bases, with 17 bases left in between. Germline values: CDR1 SGDLS, CDR2 YYNGEE. CDR3 residues: CASGKGQSLTEAFF. The CDR3 DNA sequence: TGTGCCAGCGGTAAAGGACAGTCCCTCACTGAAGCTTTCTTT. The full variable domain, its missing parts supplied by reference TRBV9 and TRBJ1-1, is DSGVTQTPKHLITATGQRVTLRCSPRSGDLSVYWYQQSLDQGLQFLIQYYNGEERAKGNILERFSAQQFPDLHSELNLSSLELGDSALYFCASGKGQSLTEAFFGQGTRLTVV.

By share, this clone counts as medium-sized. The chain joins TRBV4-3 to TRBJ2-7; possibly TRBD2 for D (5 bases). The V and J ends lost 1 base and 2 bases respectively, with 12 bases between them. From germline, CDR1 is LGHNA and CDR2 YSLEER. This CDR3 has 15 residues. The CDR3 protein is CASSQARLSTYEQYF. The CDR3 DNA reads TGCGCCAGCAGCCAAGCTAGACTAAGCACCTACGAGCAGTACTTC.

This clone occurred many times. This rearrangement joins TRBV6-4 to TRBJ2-3; 7 bases are a match to TRBD1. Trimming took 3 bases from V and 3 from J; bases not matched to a gene: 9. Germline CDR1 reads MRHNA; CDR2 reads SNTAGT. The CDR3 covers 16 residues. The CDR3 is CASSEGQFSETDTQYF. The CDR3 coding sequence is TGTGCCAGCAGTGAGGGACAGTTTTCAGAGACAGATACGCAGTATTTT.